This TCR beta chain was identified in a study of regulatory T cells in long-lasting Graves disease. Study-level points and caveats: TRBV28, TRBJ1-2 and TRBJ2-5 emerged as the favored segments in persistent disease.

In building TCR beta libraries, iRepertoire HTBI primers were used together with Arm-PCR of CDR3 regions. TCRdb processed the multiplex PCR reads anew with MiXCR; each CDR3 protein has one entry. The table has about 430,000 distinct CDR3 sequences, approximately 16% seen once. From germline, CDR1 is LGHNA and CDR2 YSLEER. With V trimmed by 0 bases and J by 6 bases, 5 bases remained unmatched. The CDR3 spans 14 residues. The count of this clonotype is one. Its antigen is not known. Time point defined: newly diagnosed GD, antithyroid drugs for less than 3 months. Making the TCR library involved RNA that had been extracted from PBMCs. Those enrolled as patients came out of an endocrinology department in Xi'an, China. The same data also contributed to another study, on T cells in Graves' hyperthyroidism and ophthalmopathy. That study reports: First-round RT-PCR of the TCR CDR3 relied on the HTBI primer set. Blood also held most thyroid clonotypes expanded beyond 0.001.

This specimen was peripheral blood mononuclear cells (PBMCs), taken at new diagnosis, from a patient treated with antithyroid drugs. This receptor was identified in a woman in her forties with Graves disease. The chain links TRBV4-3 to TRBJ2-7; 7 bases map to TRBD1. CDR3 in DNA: TGCGCCAGCAGCCAAGACAGGGGGAGCGGCGAGCAGTACTTC. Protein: CASSQDRGSGEQYF.